This T cell receptor beta chain comes out of a study of spatial heterogeneity in lung cancer. This CDR3 is built from 15 residues. Individually, TCR cDNA molecules were each labelled with a unique molecular identifier. TCRdb re-called the 5' RACE reads through MiXCR, storing one row per CDR3 protein. The table includes tens of thousands of distinct CDR3 sequences, over 5.5% detected once. Time point given: sample taken at primary tumor resection. Extraction of whole RNA from tumor, nontumor lung or frozen PBMC preceded unsorted sequencing. The sample here was PBMCs, taken at surgery. The chain uses TRBV21-1 and TRBJ2-1; the table assigns TRBD1, which was not confirmed against the DNA. TRBV21-1 represents a pseudogene. This clonotype originated in a female donor with early-stage non-small cell lung cancer. This chain's CDR3 is CASSKTGGGNNEQFF. The CDR3 region has the DNA TGTGCCAGCAGCAAGACGGGGGGCGGAAACAATGAGCAGTTCTTC.